This T cell receptor (beta chain) was recovered during a study of cytotoxic CD8 clonotypes in ibrutinib-treated CLL. Overall study: 11 relapsed/refractory, some 16 treatment-naive; 17 IGHV unmutated. Sample averages reached hundreds of thousands of productive templates and approximately 93,000 productive rearrangements.

This table comes from immunoSEQ multiplex PCR, and its TCRdb copy is limited to in-frame clones, with some not included. The top ten hold approximately 15% of the sample, which has around 250,000 clones, 70% seen once. V dropped 7 bases and J dropped 0 bases, with 4 bases sitting between them. The CDR3 has 11 residues. CDR1 and CDR2 (germline): DFQATT, SNEGSKA (reference sequence). V usage is TRBV20-1 and J usage is TRBJ2-4; D gene ambiguous. The sample consisted of PBMCs, taken after 24 months of ibrutinib treatment. The sequence derives from a human donor with chronic lymphocytic leukemia. The CDR3 loop reads CSGLAKNIQYF. Written as DNA, the CDR3 is TGCAGTGGCCTAGCCAAAAACATTCAGTACTTC.